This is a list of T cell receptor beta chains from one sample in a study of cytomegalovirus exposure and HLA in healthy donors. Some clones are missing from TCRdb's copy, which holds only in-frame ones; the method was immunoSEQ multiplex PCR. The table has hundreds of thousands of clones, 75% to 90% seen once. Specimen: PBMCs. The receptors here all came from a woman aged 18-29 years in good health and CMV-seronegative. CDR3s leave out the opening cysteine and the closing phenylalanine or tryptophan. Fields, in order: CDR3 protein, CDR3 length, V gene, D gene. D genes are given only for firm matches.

ASSSLLGRVNSPLH | 14 | TRBV7-2 | -
AWRGSGSVNEQF | 12 | TRBV30 | TRBD2
ASSSRLRGQGVWETQY | 16 | TRBV7-2 | TRBD1
ASSITVDSNQPQH | 13 | TRBV19 | -
ASSLRTGHSGYT | 12 | TRBV7-8 | TRBD1
ASRDGLAGDTQY | 12 | TRBV7-3 | TRBD2
ASSFVPGWGETQY | 13 | TRBV11-2 | -
ASSRGLAGNNEQF | 13 | TRBV5-4 | TRBD2
ASSLSGQPNEKLF | 13 | TRBV5-6 | TRBD1
ASSLAFSGGEF | 11 | TRBV5-4 | TRBD2
ASSLARGGTQPQH | 13 | TRBV7-9 | -
ASSLDTWEEQF | 11 | TRBV11-3 | -
ASSLRGGEYEQY | 12 | TRBV13 | TRBD2
ASSMGQGKEKLF | 12 | TRBV19 | TRBD1
ASTLQGVREKLF | 12 | TRBV6-1 | TRBD1
ASREETGETQY | 11 | TRBV2 | -
ASSSQAGHRSPLH | 13 | TRBV7-2 | -
ASSLDGNQPQH | 11 | TRBV7-6 | -
ASSILGQVPLNEQY | 14 | TRBV19 | TRBD1
ASSLIRAPNEQF | 12 | TRBV11-2 | -
ASSRTAGTYNEQF | 13 | TRBV7-3 | -
ASSQGGMVYGYT | 12 | TRBV4-1 | -
AISEARSTDTQY | 12 | TRBV10-3 | -
ASSLSLGGQPQH | 12 | TRBV5-6 | -
ASSIDGAGNEQF | 12 | TRBV19 | -
ASSVRPGVEQF | 11 | TRBV2 | -
ATSREGTLSHEQY | 13 | TRBV15 | -
ASSKDRVGEETQY | 13 | TRBV2 | TRBD1
ASSWRQGAQETQY | 13 | TRBV5-4 | TRBD1
ASSYRDRETQY | 11 | TRBV6-5 | -
ASKGLGYT | 8 | TRBV6-5 | -
ASSSLAAGTYEQY | 13 | TRBV27 | -
ASSLGYGGISYEQY | 14 | TRBV7-6 | TRBD2
AIRGDIRNQPQH | 12 | TRBV10-3 | -
ASSLRGMNTEAF | 12 | TRBV5-1 | -
ASSLYYRGRSGANVLT | 16 | TRBV11-2 | TRBD1
ASRPTRGSEAF | 11 | TRBV9 | -
ASSLKQGANYGYT | 13 | TRBV7-2 | TRBD1
ASGQGRYEQY | 10 | TRBV19 | TRBD1
ASSQTSAWGDTQY | 13 | TRBV4-3 | TRBD2
ASSQRDSDSPLH | 12 | TRBV4-1 | -
ASNVGDRNSPLH | 12 | TRBV7-9 | TRBD1
ASSPWTGGQETQY | 13 | TRBV28 | TRBD1
ASSLGGVGNEQF | 12 | TRBV27 | -
ASSQRRGGTDTQY | 13 | TRBV23-1 | TRBD2
ASSLMGTIQETQY | 13 | TRBV7-2 | -
ASSWPGVKDTQY | 12 | TRBV5-4 | -
AWNQLLASEQY | 11 | TRBV30 | -
ASNEVGGSYNEQF | 13 | TRBV27 | -
ASSELGTGGTEAF | 13 | TRBV6-1 | TRBD1
ASSHLAGGYNEQF | 13 | TRBV7-2 | TRBD2
ASSLTGANTDTQY | 13 | TRBV4-1 | TRBD1
ASSPGTGGYEQY | 12 | TRBV7-6 | TRBD1
ASSRGGGTNEKLF | 13 | TRBV6-5 | -
ASSGGGKTDVGAGYT | 15 | TRBV7-9 | -
ATSRDRDGGPYGYT | 14 | TRBV15 | -
ASSQARGMADTQY | 13 | TRBV4-2 | -
SASLTDTQY | 9 | TRBV20-1 | -